This passage covers 8 T cell receptor beta chains from one sample sequenced in a study of blood T cell repertoires in COVID-19. TCRdb's table, derived via immunoSEQ multiplex PCR, lists solely in-frame clones and lacks some. The sample shows 250,000 to 300,000 clones, roughly 90% of them seen only once. The sequenced sample was peripheral blood. Every receptor here comes from a woman in her twenties or thirties with COVID-19, enrolled during active disease.

The chain links TRBV12-3 or TRBV12-4 to TRBJ2-5; D perhaps matches TRBD2 (5 bases). Trimming shortened V by 6 bases and J by 5 bases, and 13 bases separated the two germline ends. The CDR3 consists of 13 residues. The CDR3 sequence is CASSLATGETQYF. CDR3 in DNA: TGTGCCAGCAGCCTAGCCACCGGGGAGACCCAGTACTTC.

The chain combines TRBV7-9 with TRBJ2-7; TRBD1 is a possible D gene (5 bases). This CDR3 has 14 residues. Germline CDR1 SEHNR, CDR2 FQNEAQ (reference sequence). Trimming left V 5 bases short and J 5 bases short, with 16 bases between. The CDR3: CASSPRVAAHEQYF. Here the CDR3 DNA reads TGTGCCAGCAGCCCCAGGGTGGCCGCCCACGAGCAGTACTTC.

This chain joins TRBV28 and TRBJ1-5; possible D gene TRBD1, 6 bases. V shed 5 bases and J shed 0 bases, with 17 bases lying between them. The CDR3 consists of 17 residues. The germline gives CDR1 MDHEN, CDR2 SYDVKM. The CDR3 DNA follows: TGTGCCAGCAGTAATCAGACAGGCCCATATAGCAATCAGCCCCAGCATTTT. It specifies CASSNQTGPYSNQPQHF.

Points on this clone: Different DNA sequences within this sample yield the same CDR3. The J gene is TRBJ2-2, the V gene TRBV11-3, with 10 positions matching TRBD2. Trimming at V came to 4 bases and at J to 5 bases, leaving 4 bases not matched to a gene. Germline V lookup: CDR1 SGHNT, CDR2 YENEEA. The CDR3 contains 15 residues. DNA for the CDR3: TGTGCCAGCAGCTCCAGGACTAGCGGAACCGGGGAGCTGTTTTTT. This gives the protein CASSSRTSGTGELFF.

V usage is TRBV6-5 and J usage is TRBJ2-3, with D possibly matching TRBD1 (6 bases). Looked up from germline, CDR1 is MNHEY and CDR2 is SVGAGI. Trimming shortened V by 8 bases and J by 0 bases, and 9 bases separated the two germline ends. This CDR3 comprises 13 residues. Here the CDR3 reads CASWDTSTDTQYF. DNA for the CDR3: TGTGCCAGCTGGGACACTAGCACAGATACGCAGTATTTT.

This rearrangement joins TRBV9 to TRBJ2-7; D possibly corresponds to TRBD2 (7 bases). The germline V gene encodes CDR1 SGDLS and CDR2 YYNGEE. The V and J ends lost 0 bases and 3 bases respectively, with 13 bases between them. The CDR3 is 15 amino acids. The CDR3 sequence: CASSVDGGPRYEQYF. CDR3 DNA: TGTGCCAGCAGCGTAGACGGGGGGCCCCGCTACGAGCAGTACTTC.

The J gene is TRBJ1-5, the V gene TRBV19; D is unclear. Trimming shortened V by 7 bases and J by 1 base, and 17 bases separated the two germline ends. Germline V gives CDR1 LNHDA, CDR2 SQIVND (reference sequence). This CDR3 spans 16 amino acids. Written as DNA, the CDR3 is TGTGCCAGTATGGAGGGTTCGGGGATGAGCAATCAGCCCCAGCATTTT. As protein: CASMEGSGMSNQPQHF.

The rearrangement links TRBV4-1 to TRBJ1-4, with 7 bases matching TRBD1. This CDR3 comprises 16 residues. CDR1 is MGHRA and CDR2 is YSYEKL in the germline V gene. V was pared by 4 bases and J by 3 bases, with 8 bases of the junction left unmatched. The CDR3 region has the DNA TGCGCCAGCAGCCCCGGCTGGACAGGTTCTAATGAAAAACTGTTTTTT. It encodes CASSPGWTGSNEKLFF.